The 14 T cell receptor beta chains in this list originate from one sample, sequenced in a study of T cell clonality in common variable immunodeficiency. General observations from the study: In common variable immunodeficiency, TCR beta chains reportedly carried fewer deletions and N-nucleotide insertions.

No antigen has been identified for these receptors. Clones were sequenced by immunoSEQ multiplex PCR, and TCRdb holds only the in-frame ones, with some missing. This sample shows over 30,000 clones and no singletons; about 27% rests with the ten largest. Sequences were obtained from peripheral blood mononuclear cells. Receptors were obtained from a human donor with common variable immunodeficiency.

This clone was picked up a small number of times. The CDR3 goes on 3 residues after the read ends, and that part is filled in from the germline J gene. J is TRBJ1-4 and V is TRBV7-2; 8 bases are a match to TRBD1. The CDR3 loop spans 15 amino acids. The germline V gene has CDR1 SGHTA and CDR2 FQGNSA. J gave up 3 bases and V 4 bases, and 4 bases lay outside the gene matches. CDR3 bases read: TGTGCCAGCAGCTCCCAGGGGGCATCTAATGAAAAA. Translating gives CASSSQGASNEK. The entire CDR3 sequence reads CASSSQGASNEKLFF.

Comment on this clone: The CDR3 end lies 3 residues beyond the end of the read and is filled in from the germline J gene. The V gene is TRBV7-9, the J gene TRBJ1-6; D might be TRBD1 (6 bases). CDR3 size: 15 residues. Germline values: CDR1 SEHNR, CDR2 FQNEAQ (reference sequence). Trimming cost V 0 bases and J 7 bases, with 10 bases left between them. The part of the CDR3 DNA that was read is TGTGCCAGCAGCTTAGCATCAGGGGTAAATTCACCC. Protein: CASSLASGVNSP. The full CDR3 reads CASSLASGVNSPLHF.

This clone was observed at least ten times. The sequence runs out 3 residues before the end of the CDR3; the remainder is reconstructed from the germline J gene. The chain joins TRBV6-1 to TRBJ1-1; a possible D gene is TRBD1 (5 bases). The V gene's germline CDR1 is MNHNS and CDR2 SASEGT. CDR3 length equals 13 residues. V was shortened by 2 bases and J by 4 bases, with 8 bases between the two germline ends. The covered CDR3 bases are TGTGCCAGCAGTGAACTCGGGGGCACTGAA. Translated: CASSELGGTE. The whole CDR3 sequence is CASSELGGTEAFF.

Turning to this clone: The sequenced fragment ends 3 residues before the CDR3 boundary, so the rest is inferred from the germline J gene. This rearrangement joins TRBV19 to TRBJ2-7; 8 bases are shared with TRBD1. Looked up from germline, CDR1 is LNHDA and CDR2 is SQIVND (reference sequence). The CDR3 runs to 15 residues. The V segment lost 3 bases and the J segment 3 bases; nucleotides outside the gene matches: 7. Here the CDR3 reads CASSISGTGLYEQYF. The sequenced part of the CDR3 DNA is TGTGCCAGTAGTATCTCCGGGACAGGCCTCTACGAG.

This clone was counted at least ten times. The read gets to within 3 residues of the CDR3 end, and the germline J gene fills in the rest. The V gene is TRBV5-1, the J gene TRBJ1-2, with TRBD1 as a possible D gene (5 bases). Germline V lookup: CDR1 SGHRS, CDR2 YFSETQ. CDR3 length: 11 amino acids. Incomplete CDR3 DNA: TGCGCCAGCCGCCGGGAGGGGAAC. Translation: CASRREGN. The CDR3 in full is CASRREGNYTF.

This clone came up a few times. Sequencing ends 3 residues short of the CDR3 end; the germline J gene provides the rest. The genes are TRBV5-1 and TRBJ2-7; D gene unclear. This CDR3 comprises 15 residues. Germline V gene sequence: CDR1 SGHRS, CDR2 YFSETQ. Between the trimmed V and J ends, which lost 0 bases and 2 bases, there was a span of 12 bases. This CDR3 is CASSLVTGETYEQYF. Partial CDR3 DNA: TGCGCCAGCAGCTTGGTCACGGGTGAGACCTACGAG.

This clone was found a few times. The CDR3 end falls 3 residues outside the read, so it is completed with the germline J gene. V usage is TRBV30 and J usage is TRBJ2-7; 10 bases line up with TRBD2. V lost 0 bases to trimming and J lost 5 bases; unmatched junction nucleotides: 7. The germline gives CDR1 GTSNPN, CDR2 SVGIG (reference sequence). The CDR3 contains 15 residues. CDR3 DNA (partial): TGTGCCTGGAGTGTAGCCACTAGCGGGATGAACGAG. Translation gives CAWSVATSGMNE. The full CDR3 reads CAWSVATSGMNEQYF.

The table lists this clone with many counts. The read halts 3 residues ahead of the CDR3 end, with the missing end drawn from the germline J gene. This rearrangement joins TRBV20-1 to TRBJ1-6, with D possibly matching TRBD1 (5 bases). V dropped 0 bases and J dropped 6 bases, with 12 bases sitting between them. The CDR3 has 15 amino acids. Germline lookup yields CDR1 DFQATT and CDR2 SNEGSKA (reference sequence). The CDR3 protein is CSARDSGRGNSPLHF. CDR3 DNA, as far as it was read: TGCAGTGCTAGAGATTCAGGGAGGGGTAATTCACCC.

About this clone: Coverage ceases 3 residues before the CDR3 finishes, and the germline J gene fills in the end. The J gene is TRBJ2-7, the V gene TRBV30, with D hard to call. Germline V CDR1 and CDR2: GTSNPN, SVGIG (reference sequence). V was shortened by 0 bases and J by 5 bases, with 8 bases between the two germline ends. The CDR3 is 12 residues long. Here the CDR3 reads CAWSVLGHEQYF. The sequenced part of the CDR3 DNA is TGTGCCTGGAGTGTACTGGGCCACGAG.

CDR3 in amino acids: CASSLAPRVPYEQYF. The part of the CDR3 DNA that was read is TGTGCCAGCAGCTTAGCGCCCAGGGTCCCCTACGAG. The chain couples TRBV7-9 to TRBJ2-7; maybe TRBD1 (5 bases). The read ends 3 residues before the CDR3 terminus; that terminus is restored from the germline J gene. This CDR3 has 15 residues. The V and J ends lost 0 bases and 2 bases respectively, with 11 bases between them. Germline V gives CDR1 SEHNR, CDR2 FQNEAQ (reference sequence).

This clone was found a few times. Read sequence stops 3 residues before the CDR3 end, and the germline J gene provides the missing end. The chain carries TRBV6-1 and TRBJ2-1; D is unclear. The CDR3 has 13 amino acids. V lost 4 bases and J 4 bases, leaving 8 bases between the germline ends. Germline V gene sequence: CDR1 MNHNS, CDR2 SASEGT. CDR3 DNA (partial): TGTGCCAGCAGTGCCGACATTTACAATGAG. Translation: CASSADIYNE. The complete CDR3 reads CASSADIYNEQFF.

A few counts support this clone. The read finishes 3 residues shy of the CDR3 end, and the germline J gene is used to complete it. The chain employs TRBV2 and TRBJ1-6; D may be TRBD1 (5 bases). The CDR3 is 14 residues long. Trimming left V 6 bases short and J 4 bases short, with 10 bases between. The germline V gene has CDR1 SNHLY and CDR2 FYNNEI. This CDR3 is CASRGGPYNSPLHF. The sequenced part of the CDR3 DNA is TGTGCCAGCAGGGGGGGACCGTATAATTCACCC. Looking up the rest from reference TRBV2 and TRBJ1-6 gives the full variable domain: EPEVTQTPSHQVTQMGQEVILRCVPISNHLYFYWYRQILGQKVEFLVSFYNNEISEKSEIFDDQFSVERPDGSNFTLKIRSTKLEDSAMYFCASRGGPYNSPLHFGNGTRLTVT.

A remark on this clone: The read gets to within 3 residues of the CDR3 end, and the germline J gene fills in the rest. Other DNA variants within this sample encode the same CDR3. The chain joins TRBV7-7 to TRBJ2-3, with 7 bases fitting TRBD2. Germline V CDR1 and CDR2: SSHAT, FNYEAQ (reference sequence). The trim removed 3 bases at V and 3 bases at J, leaving 9 bases unmatched. The CDR3 loop spans 16 amino acids. CDR3 sequence: CASSLSGGSGTDTQYF. Partial CDR3 DNA: TGTGCCAGCAGCTTGTCGGGCGGGAGTGGTACAGATACG.

As to this clone: With the read ending 3 residues before the CDR3 end, the germline J gene is used to fill in that end. This chain uses TRBV7-9 with TRBJ2-1, with a possible D match to TRBD2 (6 bases). V was shortened by 1 base and J by 4 bases, with 11 bases between the two germline ends. The CDR3 covers 15 residues. The germline V gene has CDR1 SEHNR and CDR2 FQNEAQ (reference sequence). The CDR3 DNA, read in part, is TGTGCCAGCAGCTTAGAAAGCGGGCTTTACAATGAG. Translation gives CASSLESGLYNE. The complete CDR3 reads CASSLESGLYNEQFF.